The 32 T cell receptor beta chains in this list originate from one sample, sequenced in a study of graft-versus-host responses after intestinal transplantation. These receptors have no known antigen. Here immunoSEQ multiplex PCR was the method, and the copy in TCRdb shows in-frame clones only, minus some. The data contain tens of thousands of clones, almost 85% of them singletons. This sample comprised unstimulated CD8+ T cells sorted from spleen or lymph node cells, obtained before transplant. Source of these receptors: a human donor who was the organ donor for an intestinal transplant.

The chain recombines TRBV9 with TRBJ2-7; 9 bases align to TRBD1. CDR1 and CDR2 (germline): SGDLS, YYNGEE. The CDR3 contains 14 residues. The V gene end was trimmed by 4 bases and the J gene end by 5 bases; junction bases not matched to a gene: 7. The CDR3 sequence: CASSHPDRGHEQYF. As DNA, the CDR3 is TGTGCCAGCAGCCATCCGGACAGGGGCCACGAGCAGTACTTC.

The chain uses TRBV7-8 and TRBJ2-5; D is undetermined. Per germline, CDR1 SGHVS and CDR2 FQNEAQ. The CDR3 is made up of 12 amino acids. The ends were cut back, 8 bases at V and 2 bases at J, with 9 bases in the middle. This CDR3 reads CASCPIQETQYF. The CDR3 region has the DNA TGTGCCAGCTGCCCGATACAAGAGACCCAGTACTTC.

The V gene is TRBV19, the J gene TRBJ1-1; D unresolved. Looked up from germline, CDR1 is LNHDA and CDR2 is SQIVND (reference sequence). V dropped 9 bases and J dropped 3 bases, with 11 bases sitting between them. This CDR3 has 12 amino acids. CDR3 nucleotides: TGTGCCAGCAAAGCCGGGGACACTGAAGCTTTCTTT. Protein product: CASKAGDTEAFF. Combining the CDR3 with reference TRBV19 and TRBJ1-1 gives the whole variable domain DGGITQSPKYLFRKEGQNVTLSCEQNLNHDAMYWYRQDPGQGLRLIYYSQIVNDFQKGDIAEGYSVSREKKESFPLTVTSAQKNPTAFYLCASKAGDTEAFFGQGTRLTVV.

The chain uses TRBV27 and TRBJ2-3, with TRBD2 matching over 7 bases. After removal of 6 bases from V and 1 base from J, the junction contained 7 bases not matched to a gene. The CDR3 is made up of 15 amino acids. Per germline, CDR1 MNHEY and CDR2 SMNVEV (reference sequence). CDR3 residues: CASRTAGLGTDTQYF. DNA of the CDR3: TGTGCCAGCAGGACAGCGGGATTGGGCACAGATACGCAGTATTTT.

There are a few counts of this clone. V gene TRBV27 combines with J gene TRBJ2-7; D unclear. V was clipped by 5 bases and J by 0 bases, with 2 bases between them. The CDR3 has 11 amino acids. Germline CDR1 MNHEY, CDR2 SMNVEV (reference sequence). CDR3 nucleotide sequence: TGTGCCAGCAGTCCCTCCTACGAGCAGTACTTC. This codes for CASSPSYEQYF.

The chain joins TRBV4-2 to TRBJ2-6; D ambiguous. The CDR3 is 16 amino acids. Between the trimmed V and J ends, which lost 0 bases and 2 bases, there was a span of 8 bases. Germline V lookup: CDR1 LGHNA, CDR2 YNFKEQ. CDR3 sequence (DNA): TGTGCCAGCAGCCAAGATGAGACCGCTGGGGCCAACGTCCTGACTTTC. It specifies CASSQDETAGANVLTF.

V usage is TRBV19 and J usage is TRBJ1-2; the D is unclear. Germline CDR1 LNHDA, CDR2 SQIVND (reference sequence). V lost 10 bases and J 7 bases, leaving 13 bases between the germline ends. This CDR3 is built from 11 residues. The CDR3 coding sequence is TGTGCCACCGAGAGCGAGCGTGGCTACACCTTC. Residues: CATESERGYTF. Supplemented by reference TRBV19 and TRBJ1-2, the full variable domain reads DGGITQSPKYLFRKEGQNVTLSCEQNLNHDAMYWYRQDPGQGLRLIYYSQIVNDFQKGDIAEGYSVSREKKESFPLTVTSAQKNPTAFYLCATESERGYTFGSGTRLTVV.

The rearrangement uses TRBV19 and TRBJ1-1, with unresolved D. The V gene lost 3 bases and the J gene lost 5 bases, with 13 bases spanning the gap. Germline CDR1 and CDR2: LNHDA and SQIVND (reference sequence). The CDR3 is made up of 14 amino acids. The CDR3, as DNA: TGTGCCAGTAGTATTTCGGAGGGATGGACTGAAGCTTTCTTT. Translating gives CASSISEGWTEAFF. The whole variable domain, filled in from reference TRBV19 and TRBJ1-1, reads DGGITQSPKYLFRKEGQNVTLSCEQNLNHDAMYWYRQDPGQGLRLIYYSQIVNDFQKGDIAEGYSVSREKKESFPLTVTSAQKNPTAFYLCASSISEGWTEAFFGQGTRLTVV.

This sequence joins TRBV28 and TRBJ2-3, with D maybe TRBD1 (5 bases). From germline, CDR1 is MDHEN and CDR2 SYDVKM. With 5 bases removed from V and 0 bases from J, the gap between germline ends came to 12 bases. This CDR3 comprises 15 residues. For the CDR3, the DNA is TGTGCCAGCAGTCCGGACACCGTTAGCACAGATACGCAGTATTTT. Its protein is CASSPDTVSTDTQYF.

The V call is TRBV4-1, the J call TRBJ1-5, with 8 bases matching TRBD1. Germline V gene data show CDR1 as MGHRA and CDR2 as YSYEKL. After removal of 4 bases from V and 2 bases from J, the junction contained 4 bases not matched to a gene. The CDR3 has 15 residues. This CDR3 is CASSPRTGRNQPQHF. In DNA, the CDR3 is TGCGCCAGCAGCCCCCGGACAGGGCGCAATCAGCCCCAGCATTTT.

The chain uses TRBV10-2 and TRBJ2-5, with unresolved D. Trimming took 3 bases from V and 2 from J, leaving 13 bases between them. Germline V gene lookup returns CDR1 WSHSY and CDR2 SAAADI. The CDR3 loop spans 15 amino acids. CDR3 loop: CASSEGPRTQETQYF. CDR3 in DNA: TGCGCCAGCAGTGAAGGCCCCAGAACTCAAGAGACCCAGTACTTC.

This chain joins TRBV30 and TRBJ2-1; weak D call: TRBD2 (7 bases). This CDR3 region has 18 residues. CDR1 is GTSNPN and CDR2 is SVGIG in the germline V gene (reference sequence). The V gene lost 0 bases and the J gene lost 0 bases, with 18 bases spanning the gap. The CDR3 protein is CAWSVLHGGPDSYNEQFF. Written as DNA, the CDR3 is TGTGCCTGGAGTGTACTTCACGGGGGGCCGGACTCCTACAATGAGCAGTTCTTC.

V is TRBV7-6 and J is TRBJ2-1, with D possibly TRBD1 on 6 matching bases. This CDR3 region has 17 residues. CDR1 and CDR2 from the germline V gene are SGHVS and FNYEAQ. Deletions cut 1 base from V and 7 bases from J, with 20 bases between. This chain's CDR3 is CASSLGTQGAPGNEQFF. The CDR3, as DNA: TGTGCCAGCAGCTTAGGGACACAGGGAGCCCCCGGGAATGAGCAGTTCTTC.

This rearrangement joins TRBV19 to TRBJ2-5, with 8 bases fitting TRBD2. V was pared by 6 bases and J by 5 bases, with 11 bases of the junction left unmatched. Germline CDR1 and CDR2: LNHDA and SQIVND (reference sequence). This CDR3 comprises 15 residues. The CDR3: CASSGTSSPVETQYF. The CDR3 region has the DNA TGTGCCAGTAGCGGGACTAGTTCCCCCGTGGAGACCCAGTACTTC.

The chain combines TRBV6-6 with TRBJ1-4; TRBD1 matches at 11 bases. V lost 3 bases to trimming and J lost 8 bases; unmatched junction nucleotides: 5. This CDR3 is 15 amino acids long. Germline V gene sequence: CDR1 MNHNY, CDR2 SVGAGI (reference sequence). This CDR3 is CASSYLGQGGEKLFF. CDR3 in DNA: TGTGCCAGCAGTTATCTGGGACAGGGGGGAGAAAAACTGTTTTTT.

Only one count was recorded for this clone. This chain uses TRBV7-9 with TRBJ2-3; 9 nucleotides line up with TRBD2. Germline CDR1 SEHNR, CDR2 FQNEAQ (reference sequence). This CDR3 contains 15 residues. J was trimmed by 1 base and V by 4 bases; bases with no gene match: 3. The CDR3 sequence: CASSWQRGGTDTQYF. CDR3 nucleotides: TGTGCCAGCAGCTGGCAGCGGGGGGGCACAGATACGCAGTATTTT.

J is TRBJ2-7 and V is TRBV11-2; TRBD2 matches at 7 bases. The V and J ends lost 5 bases and 2 bases, in that order; junction bases with no gene match: 3. The CDR3 is made up of 13 amino acids. Germline CDR1 reads SGHAT; CDR2 reads FQNNGV. CDR3 sequence reads: CASSPGLAYEQYF. CDR3 nucleotide sequence: TGTGCCAGCAGCCCCGGACTAGCCTACGAGCAGTACTTC.

This clone occurred a few times. The chain links TRBV27 to TRBJ2-7; 7 bases agree with TRBD2. The germline CDR1 and CDR2 sequences are MNHEY and SMNVEV (reference sequence). The CDR3 has 13 residues. J gave up 1 base and V 3 bases, and 0 bases lay outside the gene matches. CDR3 residues: CASSFGGSYEQYF. The CDR3 DNA sequence: TGTGCCAGCAGTTTCGGGGGGTCCTACGAGCAGTACTTC.

The rearrangement uses TRBV4-3 and TRBJ2-3, with 7 bases fitting TRBD1. Germline CDR1 and CDR2: LGHNA and YSLEER. Germline trimming cut 7 bases from V and 1 base from J; bases unmatched to any gene: 5. The CDR3 length is 14 residues. CDR3 coding DNA: TGCGCCAGCAAACAGGGGTGGGGCACAGATACGCAGTATTTT. Translated, it gives CASKQGWGTDTQYF.

This clone appeared a single time. J is TRBJ2-2 and V is TRBV5-4; D is ambiguous. Germline loops: CDR1 SGHNT, CDR2 YYREEE (reference sequence). The CDR3 is 12 residues long. The V gene lost 4 bases and the J gene lost 7 bases, with 8 bases spanning the gap. The CDR3 DNA reads as TGTGCCAGCAGCCCACCCGGCGGGGAGCTGTTTTTT. It specifies CASSPPGGELFF. The whole variable domain, filled in from reference TRBV5-4 and TRBJ2-2, reads ETGVTQSPTHLIKTRGQQVTLRCSSQSGHNTVSWYQQALGQGPQFIFQYYREEENGRGNFPPRFSGLQFPNYSSELNVNALELDDSALYLCASSPPGGELFFGEGSRLTVL.

The chain joins TRBV5-6 to TRBJ1-5; perhaps TRBD1 as D (5 bases). V dropped 4 bases and J dropped 0 bases, with 8 bases sitting between them. Germline V gene sequence: CDR1 SGHDT, CDR2 YYEEEE. This CDR3 comprises 14 residues. The CDR3 loop is CASSRTPSNQPQHF. CDR3 sequence (DNA): TGTGCCAGCAGCCGGACACCTAGCAATCAGCCCCAGCATTTT.

In DNA form, the CDR3 reads TGTGCCAGCTCAGGGGGCAATCAGCCCCAGCATTTT. Protein sequence: CASSGGNQPQHF. This chain uses TRBV6-1 with TRBJ1-5, with D possibly being TRBD1 (6 bases). The CDR3 is made up of 12 amino acids. V lost 8 bases to trimming and J lost 2 bases, with 7 bases between them. CDR1 MNHNS and CDR2 SASEGT come from the germline V gene.

V is TRBV29-1 and J is TRBJ2-7; TRBD1 is a possible D gene (7 bases). The length of the CDR3 is 14 residues. The germline V gene has CDR1 SQVTM and CDR2 ANQGSEA. V lost 0 bases and J lost 6, with 15 bases in between. CDR3 in DNA: TGCAGCGTTGAAGATCGGAGGGGGCAGGGCGAGCAGTACTTC. Protein sequence: CSVEDRRGQGEQYF.

The V and J genes are TRBV6-1 and TRBJ2-5; perhaps TRBD2 as D (6 bases). CDR1 is MNHNS and CDR2 is SASEGT in the germline V gene. V gave up 7 bases and J gave up 11 bases, with 17 bases separating them. The CDR3 length is 12 residues. This CDR3 is CASTTITGEQYF. CDR3 nucleotide sequence: TGTGCCAGCACAACGATAACGGGGGAGCAGTACTTC.

As regards this clone: The same CDR3 arises from other DNA sequences in this sample as well. The rearrangement uses TRBV5-1 and TRBJ2-7, with 13 nucleotides matching TRBD2. V was clipped by 4 bases and J by 1 base; unmatched bases: 8. This CDR3 comprises 17 residues. From germline, CDR1 is SGHRS and CDR2 YFSETQ. CDR3 in amino acids: CASSQGLAGLTSYEQYF. The CDR3 region has the DNA TGCGCCAGCAGCCAGGGACTAGCGGGGCTTACTTCCTACGAGCAGTACTTC.

V usage is TRBV21-1 and J usage is TRBJ2-3; TRBD1 was called by the table and not checked on the DNA. TRBV21-1 is described as a pseudogene. The CDR3 has 16 residues. Here the CDR3 reads CASSKEPGQVADTQYF. CDR3 nucleotides: TGTGCCAGCAGCAAGGAACCGGGACAGGTTGCAGATACGCAGTATTTT.

The chain employs TRBV6-4 and TRBJ2-7, with 11 bases that match TRBD2. Germline lookup yields CDR1 MRHNA and CDR2 SNTAGT. The ends lost 4 bases at V and 2 bases at J; junction bases unmatched: 13. The CDR3 covers 18 residues. The CDR3 loop reads CASSAVAGGPGLPYEQYF. In nucleotides, the CDR3 is TGTGCCAGCAGTGCTGTAGCGGGAGGGCCAGGTTTGCCCTACGAGCAGTACTTC.

The rearrangement joins TRBV7-9 to TRBJ2-2; D gene unclear. Trimming took off 5 bases at V and 1 base at J, with 14 bases between the two ends. The CDR3 is made up of 16 amino acids. Germline CDR1 SEHNR, CDR2 FQNEAQ (reference sequence). The CDR3 protein is CASSPQPIRNTGELFF. DNA for the CDR3: TGTGCCAGCAGCCCACAGCCGATCAGGAACACCGGGGAGCTGTTTTTT.

The J gene is TRBJ2-1, the V gene TRBV7-2, with 7 nucleotides matching TRBD2. The V gene's germline CDR1 is SGHTA and CDR2 FQGNSA. This CDR3 contains 16 residues. The ends lost 6 bases at V and 8 bases at J; junction bases unmatched: 16. This chain's CDR3 is CASSIMGGFSVHEQFF. As DNA, the CDR3 is TGTGCCAGCAGTATAATGGGGGGGTTCAGTGTCCATGAGCAGTTCTTC.

Note on this clone: The same CDR3 arises from other DNA sequences in this sample as well. The chain couples TRBV2 to TRBJ2-4; D might be TRBD2 (5 bases). The CDR3 runs to 14 residues. V was shortened by 4 bases and J by 5 bases, with 12 bases between the two germline ends. Germline CDR1 reads SNHLY; CDR2 reads FYNNEI. This CDR3 is CASSVAGDENIQYF. CDR3 coding DNA: TGTGCCAGCAGTGTTGCGGGTGACGAAAACATTCAGTACTTC.

The CDR3 DNA sequence: TGTGCCTGGAGTTTCGCCCAGGGGCCCTACGAGCAGTACTTC. Protein product: CAWSFAQGPYEQYF. The chain combines TRBV30 with TRBJ2-7; D is possibly TRBD1 (6 bases). Germline CDR1 and CDR2: GTSNPN and SVGIG (reference sequence). Trimming pared 2 bases from V and 2 bases from J, leaving 13 bases between. The CDR3 covers 14 residues.

The CDR3 reads CAWSQGASFRAGEQFF. For the CDR3, the DNA is TGTGCCTGGAGCCAAGGGGCGTCTTTTCGGGCGGGGGAGCAGTTCTTC. The chain employs TRBV30 and TRBJ2-1, with a weak D call TRBD2 (6 bases). V lost 3 bases to trimming and J lost 10 bases, with 25 bases between them. Per the germline V gene, CDR1 is GTSNPN and CDR2 is SVGIG (reference sequence). CDR3 length equals 16 residues.